Listed here are 12 T cell receptor beta chains from one sample, sequenced in a study of blood T cells in healthy people across ages. Using a J-beta primer mix together with a sample-barcoded 5' primer, a second PCR was run for roughly 6 to 12 cycles. One entry per CDR3 protein results from TCRdb running MiXCR on the 5' RACE reads. The sample records about 1.6 million distinct CDR3 sequences, roughly a third being singletons. Source material: blood. The source is a woman in her twenties or thirties in good health.

On this clonotype: Since a much larger clone is just one base distant, this may be a read error. The J gene is TRBJ2-5, the V gene TRBV10-3, with 13 bases matching TRBD2. The CDR3 spans 16 residues. Germline loops: CDR1 ENHRY, CDR2 SYGVKD. Germline trimming cut 6 bases from V and 11 bases from J; bases unmatched to any gene: 15. CDR3 DNA sequence: TGTGCCATCAGGGCCCCAGGACTAGCGGGGGACAGTGAGCAGTACTTC. It yields the protein CAIRAPGLAGDSEQYF.

This clonotype was found many times. The chain uses TRBV29-1 and TRBJ2-7; no definite D call. The CDR3 is made up of 13 amino acids. Per germline, CDR1 SQVTM and CDR2 ANQGSEA. The germline V and J ends were trimmed by 6 bases and 5 bases, with 17 bases remaining between them. The CDR3 nucleotides are TGCAGCGTGTTGATGAATACGGGCGACGAGCAGTACTTC. This translates into CSVLMNTGDEQYF.

This chain connects TRBV6-2 or TRBV6-3 to TRBJ2-1; no clear D. This CDR3 has 14 residues. V gave up 6 bases and J gave up 1 base, with 10 bases separating them. CDR1 and CDR2 from the germline V gene are MNHEY and SVGEGT. The CDR3 DNA sequence: TGTGCCAGCAGATATCCAGGATCCTACAATGAGCAGTTCTTC. Amino acids: CASRYPGSYNEQFF.

This clonotype was seen a handful of times. The chain combines TRBV12-3 or TRBV12-4 with TRBJ2-1; D not certain. The ends were cut back, 2 bases at V and 6 bases at J, with 8 bases in the middle. CDR3 length: 13 amino acids. This CDR3 is CASSLNRRNEQFF. CDR3 in DNA: TGTGCCAGCAGTTTAAATCGACGCAATGAGCAGTTCTTC.

The chain combines TRBV9 with TRBJ2-5, with 7 bases matching TRBD2. Germline V lookup: CDR1 SGDLS, CDR2 YYNGEE. The CDR3 loop spans 16 amino acids. J lost 1 base, V lost 0 bases, and 6 bases had no gene match. The CDR3 here is CASSVASSGGQETQYF. The CDR3 DNA is TGTGCCAGCAGCGTAGCGAGCTCGGGGGGCCAAGAGACCCAGTACTTC.

This clonotype came up a few times. The chain links TRBV20-1 to TRBJ1-2; a weak D match, TRBD1 (5 bases). Trimming took 5 bases from V and 3 from J, leaving 16 bases between them. The CDR3 totals 14 residues. CDR1 and CDR2 from the germline V gene are DFQATT and SNEGSKA (reference sequence). CDR3 nucleotides: TGCAGTGCTCACTCCAGGGAGGGAGACTATGGCTACACCTTC. It translates to CSAHSREGDYGYTF.

The chain carries TRBV11-2 and TRBJ2-3, with 9 positions matching TRBD1. V dropped 6 bases and J dropped 0; count of bases not matched to a gene: 7. CDR1 SGHAT and CDR2 FQNNGV come from the germline V gene. The CDR3 extends over 16 amino acids. In DNA form, the CDR3 reads TGTGCCAGCAGACACTACAGGGGGCCTAGCACAGATACGCAGTATTTT. Protein: CASRHYRGPSTDTQYF.

This clonotype has only a few counts. The V call is TRBV5-1, the J call TRBJ1-2; TRBD1 is a possible D gene (5 bases). V shed 4 bases and J shed 3 bases, with 10 bases lying between them. The germline V gene encodes CDR1 SGHRS and CDR2 YFSETQ. This CDR3 contains 13 residues. The CDR3 sequence: CASSPDRHYGYTF. The DNA for the CDR3 is TGCGCCAGCAGCCCCGACAGACACTATGGCTACACCTTC.

J is TRBJ1-1 and V is TRBV6-6, with D hard to call. This CDR3 spans 12 amino acids. CDR1 MNHNY and CDR2 SVGAGI come from the germline V gene (reference sequence). V was shortened by 6 bases and J by 6 bases, with 11 bases between the two germline ends. For the CDR3, the DNA is TGTGCCAGCAGCGTGACTAGGGCTGAAGCTTTCTTT. It translates to CASSVTRAEAFF.

The chain carries TRBV2 and TRBJ1-2; the match to TRBD1 covers 9 bases. This CDR3 is 14 amino acids long. The germline V gene has CDR1 SNHLY and CDR2 FYNNEI. The V gene end was trimmed by 4 bases and the J gene end by 3 bases; junction bases not matched to a gene: 3. The CDR3 DNA follows: TGTGCCAGCAGTGTGCGACAGGGGGACTATGGCTACACCTTC. The encoded protein is CASSVRQGDYGYTF.

This clonotype was seen more than once but under ten times. The chain is built from TRBV29-1 and TRBJ1-1, with 7 bases identical to TRBD1. The ends lost 7 bases at V and 8 bases at J; junction bases unmatched: 7. Looked up from germline, CDR1 is SQVTM and CDR2 is ANQGSEA. The CDR3 runs to 11 residues. CDR3 nucleotide sequence: TGCAGCGCCAGGGGGTCTGAAGAAGCTTTCTTT. Amino acid sequence: CSARGSEEAFF.

Only a few counts were recorded for this clonotype. One end of the junction varies from germline; a read error may be responsible. This chain uses TRBV25-1 with TRBJ2-5; TRBD2 agrees at 14 bases. Looked up from germline, CDR1 is MGHDK and CDR2 is SYGVNS. This CDR3 contains 18 residues. CDR3 region: CASSLGGLAGASIEPQYF. CDR3 nucleotide sequence: TGTGCCAGCAGCCTAGGGGGACTAGCGGGGGCCAGTATAGAGCCCCAGTACTTC.